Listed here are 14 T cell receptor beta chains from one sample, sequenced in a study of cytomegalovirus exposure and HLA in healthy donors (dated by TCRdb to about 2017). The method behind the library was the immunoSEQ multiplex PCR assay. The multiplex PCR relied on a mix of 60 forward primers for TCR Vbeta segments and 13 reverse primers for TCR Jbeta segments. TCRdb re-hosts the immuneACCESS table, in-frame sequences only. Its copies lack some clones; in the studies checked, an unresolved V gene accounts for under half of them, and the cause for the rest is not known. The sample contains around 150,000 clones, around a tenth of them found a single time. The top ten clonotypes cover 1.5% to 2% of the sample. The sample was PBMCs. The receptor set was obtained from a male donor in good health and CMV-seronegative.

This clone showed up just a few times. The CDR3 coding sequence is TGCAGCGTTGCACTAGCGGGGCTGGGGACCCAGTACTTC. It translates to CSVALAGLGTQYF. V is TRBV29-1 and J is TRBJ2-5; TRBD2 matches at 10 bases. CDR1 SQVTM and CDR2 ANQGSEA come from the germline V gene. The CDR3 totals 13 residues. V shed 4 bases, J shed 7 bases, and the junction held 6 bases outside the gene matches.

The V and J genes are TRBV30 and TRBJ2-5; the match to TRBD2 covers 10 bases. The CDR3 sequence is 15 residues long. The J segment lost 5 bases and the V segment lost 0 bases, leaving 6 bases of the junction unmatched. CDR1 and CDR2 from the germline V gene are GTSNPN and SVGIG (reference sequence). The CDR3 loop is CAWSVTSGAGETQYF. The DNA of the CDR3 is TGTGCCTGGAGTGTAACTAGCGGGGCGGGCGAGACCCAGTACTTC.

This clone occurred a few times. The CDR3 here is CATGSHLMNTEAFF. CDR3 in DNA: TGTGCCACCGGGAGTCATCTTATGAACACTGAAGCTTTCTTT. The chain carries TRBV28 and TRBJ1-1; D is unresolved. Germline CDR1 MDHEN, CDR2 SYDVKM. V was shortened by 10 bases and J by 0 bases, with 15 bases between the two germline ends. The CDR3 is 14 amino acids.

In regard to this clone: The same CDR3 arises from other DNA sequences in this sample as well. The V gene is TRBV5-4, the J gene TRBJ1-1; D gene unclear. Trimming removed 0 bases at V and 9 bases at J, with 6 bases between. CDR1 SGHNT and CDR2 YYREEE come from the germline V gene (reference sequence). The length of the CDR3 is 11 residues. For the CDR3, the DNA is TGTGCCAGCAGCTTGGGGCTGCAAGCTTTCTTT. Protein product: CASSLGLQAFF.

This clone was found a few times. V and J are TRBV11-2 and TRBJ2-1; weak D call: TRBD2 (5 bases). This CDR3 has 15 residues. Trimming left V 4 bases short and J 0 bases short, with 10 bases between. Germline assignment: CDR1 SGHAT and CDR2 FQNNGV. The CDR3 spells CASSWSAGSYNEQFF. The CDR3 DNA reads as TGTGCCAGCAGCTGGTCCGCGGGCTCCTACAATGAGCAGTTCTTC.

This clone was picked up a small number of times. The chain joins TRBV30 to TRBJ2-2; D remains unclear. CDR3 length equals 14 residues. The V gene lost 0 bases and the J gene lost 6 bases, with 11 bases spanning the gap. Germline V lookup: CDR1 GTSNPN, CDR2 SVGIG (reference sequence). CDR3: CAWSVLPSAGELFF. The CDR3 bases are TGTGCCTGGAGTGTGTTACCCAGCGCCGGGGAGCTGTTTTTT.

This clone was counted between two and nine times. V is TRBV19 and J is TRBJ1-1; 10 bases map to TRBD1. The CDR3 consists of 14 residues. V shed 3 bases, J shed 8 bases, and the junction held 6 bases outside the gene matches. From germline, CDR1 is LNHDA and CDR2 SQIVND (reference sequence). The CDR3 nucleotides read TGTGCCAGTAGTATTGGGGACAGGGGAAACGAAGCTTTCTTT. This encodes CASSIGDRGNEAFF.

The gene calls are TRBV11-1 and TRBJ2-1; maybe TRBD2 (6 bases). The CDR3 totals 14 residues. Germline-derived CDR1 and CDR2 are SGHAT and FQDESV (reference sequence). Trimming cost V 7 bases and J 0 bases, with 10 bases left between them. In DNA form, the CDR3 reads TGTGCCAGCACGTGGGACTTCTCCTACAATGAGCAGTTCTTC. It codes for CASTWDFSYNEQFF.

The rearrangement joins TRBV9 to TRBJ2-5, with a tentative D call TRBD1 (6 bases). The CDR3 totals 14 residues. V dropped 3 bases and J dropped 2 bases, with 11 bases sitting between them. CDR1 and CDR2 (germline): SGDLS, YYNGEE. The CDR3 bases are TGTGCCAGCAGCGCGGACAGAAAACAAGAGACCCAGTACTTC. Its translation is CASSADRKQETQYF.

CDR3 bases: TGCAGCGTTGAAGATACGGAGGTCGGCTACACCTTC. Its translation: CSVEDTEVGYTF. The rearrangement links TRBV29-1 to TRBJ1-2; no clear D. Germline V gene data show CDR1 as SQVTM and CDR2 as ANQGSEA. V was cut by 0 bases and J by 8 bases, with 10 bases left in between. The length of the CDR3 is 12 residues.

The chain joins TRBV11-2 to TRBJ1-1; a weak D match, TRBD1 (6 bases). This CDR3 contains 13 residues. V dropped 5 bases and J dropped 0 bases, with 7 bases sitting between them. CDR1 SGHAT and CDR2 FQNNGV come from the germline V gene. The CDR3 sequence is CASSRTVNTEAFF. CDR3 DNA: TGTGCCAGCAGCCGGACAGTGAACACTGAAGCTTTCTTT. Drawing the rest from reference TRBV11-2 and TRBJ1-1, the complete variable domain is EAGVAQSPRYKIIEKRQSVAFWCNPISGHATLYWYQQILGQGPKLLIQFQNNGVVDDSQLPKDRFSAERLKGVDSTLKIQPAKLEDSAVYLCASSRTVNTEAFFGQGTRLTVV.

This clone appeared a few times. CDR3 protein: CASSAQGSYEQYF. CDR3 in DNA: TGTGCCAGCAGCGCACAGGGCTCCTACGAGCAGTACTTC. V and J are TRBV5-6 and TRBJ2-7; D possibly corresponds to TRBD1 (6 bases). Germline V gives CDR1 SGHDT, CDR2 YYEEEE. V dropped 4 bases and J dropped 0 bases, with 8 bases sitting between them. The CDR3 covers 13 residues.

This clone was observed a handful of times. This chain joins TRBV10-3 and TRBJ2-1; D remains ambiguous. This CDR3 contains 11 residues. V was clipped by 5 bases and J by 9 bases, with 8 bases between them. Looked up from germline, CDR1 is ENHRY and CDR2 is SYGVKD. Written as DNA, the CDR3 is TGTGCCATCAGTTCGTCGGGTGAGCAGTTCTTC. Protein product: CAISSSGEQFF.

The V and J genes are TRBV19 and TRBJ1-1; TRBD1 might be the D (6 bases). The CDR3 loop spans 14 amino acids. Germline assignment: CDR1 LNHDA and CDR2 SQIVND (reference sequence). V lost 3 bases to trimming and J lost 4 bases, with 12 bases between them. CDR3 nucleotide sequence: TGTGCCAGTAGTATTGCACGAGGGGGCACTGAAGCTTTCTTT. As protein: CASSIARGGTEAFF.